This T cell receptor (beta chain) originates from a study of control samples from healthy donors and cancer patients. This CDR3 contains 13 residues. Germline loops: CDR1 SGHTA, CDR2 FQGTGA. The V and J ends lost 1 base and 8 bases, in that order; junction bases with no gene match: 1. Repertoires were generated with immunoSEQ multiplex PCR, while TCRdb's copy carries only in-frame clones and drops some. The sample has approximately 100,000 clones; 75% to 95% are singletons. The genes are TRBV7-3 and TRBJ2-1, with 8 bases aligning to TRBD1. Sample: blood. The receptor's source is a human donor in good health. The donor label of this sample is uncertain. This CDR3 is CASSLRGQDEQFF. The CDR3 bases are TGTGCCAGCAGCTTAAGGGGACAGGATGAGCAGTTCTTC.